The entry below gives a single TCR beta chain sequence along with its context. The antigen is unknown. Repertoires were generated with immunoSEQ multiplex PCR, while TCRdb's copy carries only in-frame clones and drops some. The sample contains 120,000 to 150,000 clones, 85% to 95% of which appear only once. This CDR3 is 18 amino acids long. Trimming at V came to 0 bases and at J to 5 bases, leaving 14 bases not matched to a gene. Per the germline V gene, CDR1 is SGDLS and CDR2 is YYNGEE. This record comes from a study of T cell responses to AZD1222 COVID-19 vaccine. Whole-study findings and limits: At 160-218 and 743-854, vaccine-associated CD4 TCRs were dominant, and they spanned spike. Clonal diversity was possibly underestimated, and the donors were mostly white British, with more females. The number of AZD1222 recipients seropositive at baseline was only six. Scientists sampled the repertoires only once the peak T cell response had passed.

The V gene is TRBV9, the J gene TRBJ2-5; TRBD2 aligns across 9 bases. This clonotype originated in an adult who received the AZD1222 COVID-19 vaccine. The starting material was peripheral blood, obtained 28 days after the second AZD1222 dose. In DNA form, the CDR3 reads TGTGCCAGCAGCGTAGGAACCGGAGGGACTAGCCTGTTGGAGACCCAGTACTTC. Translated: CASSVGTGGTSLLETQYF.